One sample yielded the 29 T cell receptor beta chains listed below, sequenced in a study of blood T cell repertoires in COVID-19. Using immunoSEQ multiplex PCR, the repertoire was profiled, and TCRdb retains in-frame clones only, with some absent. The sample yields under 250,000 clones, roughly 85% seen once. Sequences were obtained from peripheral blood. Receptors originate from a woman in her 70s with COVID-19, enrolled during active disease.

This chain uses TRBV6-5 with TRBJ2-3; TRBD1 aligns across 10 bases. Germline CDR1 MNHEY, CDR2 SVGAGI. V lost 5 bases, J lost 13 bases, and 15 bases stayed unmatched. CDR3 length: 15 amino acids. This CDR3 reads CASSKTGTGDVHEYF. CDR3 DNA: TGTGCCAGCAGTAAGACCGGGACAGGGGACGTCCACGAGTATTTT.

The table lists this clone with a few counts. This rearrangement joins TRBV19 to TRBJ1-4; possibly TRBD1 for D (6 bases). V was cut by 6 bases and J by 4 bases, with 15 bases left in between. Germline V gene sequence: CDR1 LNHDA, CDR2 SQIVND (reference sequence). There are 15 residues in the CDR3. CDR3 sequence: CASSYQGGGNEKLFF. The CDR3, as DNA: TGTGCCAGTAGCTACCAGGGAGGGGGTAATGAAAAACTGTTTTTT. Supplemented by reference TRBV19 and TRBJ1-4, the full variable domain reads DGGITQSPKYLFRKEGQNVTLSCEQNLNHDAMYWYRQDPGQGLRLIYYSQIVNDFQKGDIAEGYSVSREKKESFPLTVTSAQKNPTAFYLCASSYQGGGNEKLFFGSGTQLSVL.

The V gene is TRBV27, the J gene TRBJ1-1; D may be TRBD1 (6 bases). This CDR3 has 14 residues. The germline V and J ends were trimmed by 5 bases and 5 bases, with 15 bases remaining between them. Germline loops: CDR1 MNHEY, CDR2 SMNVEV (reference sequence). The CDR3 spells CASSTNRERTEAFF. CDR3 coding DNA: TGTGCCAGCAGTACGAACAGGGAACGGACTGAAGCTTTCTTT.

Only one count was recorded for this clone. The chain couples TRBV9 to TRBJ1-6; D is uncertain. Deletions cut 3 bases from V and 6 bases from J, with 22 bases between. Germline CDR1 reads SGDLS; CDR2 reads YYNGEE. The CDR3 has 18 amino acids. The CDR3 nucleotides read TGTGCCAGCAGCGCCCACGTGGGTGGCAGCCAGCGTAATTCACCCCTCCACTTT. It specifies CASSAHVGGSQRNSPLHF.

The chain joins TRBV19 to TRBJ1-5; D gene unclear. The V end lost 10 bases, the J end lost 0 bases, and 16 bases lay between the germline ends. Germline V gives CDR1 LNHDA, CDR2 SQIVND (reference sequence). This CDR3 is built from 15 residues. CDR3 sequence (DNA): TGTGCCACACGGGAGAGACCTTATAGCAATCAGCCCCAGCATTTT. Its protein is CATRERPYSNQPQHF.

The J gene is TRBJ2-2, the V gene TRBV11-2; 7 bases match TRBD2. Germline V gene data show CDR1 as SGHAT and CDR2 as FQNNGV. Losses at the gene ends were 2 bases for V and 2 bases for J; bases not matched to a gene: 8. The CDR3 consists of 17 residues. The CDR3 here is CASSLNTGGLNTGELFF. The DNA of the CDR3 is TGTGCCAGCAGCTTAAACACGGGGGGTCTAAACACCGGGGAGCTGTTTTTT.

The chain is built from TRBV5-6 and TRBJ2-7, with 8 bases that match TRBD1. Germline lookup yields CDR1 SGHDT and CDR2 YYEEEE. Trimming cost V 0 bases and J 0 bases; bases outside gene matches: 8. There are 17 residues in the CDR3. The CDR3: CASSLGLWGQASYEQYF. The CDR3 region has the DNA TGTGCCAGCAGCTTGGGGTTATGGGGACAGGCCTCCTACGAGCAGTACTTC.

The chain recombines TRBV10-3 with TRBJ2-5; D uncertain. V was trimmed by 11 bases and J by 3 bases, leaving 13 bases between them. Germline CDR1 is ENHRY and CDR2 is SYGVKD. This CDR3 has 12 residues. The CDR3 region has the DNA TGTGCCGCCTCCGAGGTTGAAGAGACCCAGTACTTC. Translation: CAASEVEETQYF.

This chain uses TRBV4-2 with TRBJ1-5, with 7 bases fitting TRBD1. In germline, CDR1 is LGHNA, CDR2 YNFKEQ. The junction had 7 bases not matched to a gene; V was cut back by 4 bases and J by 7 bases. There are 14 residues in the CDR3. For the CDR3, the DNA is TGTGCCAGCAGCCGTTCGACAGGGCTGCAGCCCCAGCATTTT. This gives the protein CASSRSTGLQPQHF.

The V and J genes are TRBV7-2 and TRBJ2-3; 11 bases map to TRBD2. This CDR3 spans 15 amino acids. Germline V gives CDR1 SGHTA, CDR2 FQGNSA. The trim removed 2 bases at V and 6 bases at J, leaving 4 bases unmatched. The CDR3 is CASSLTSGGWDTQYF. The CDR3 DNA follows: TGTGCCAGCAGCTTAACTAGCGGGGGTTGGGATACGCAGTATTTT.

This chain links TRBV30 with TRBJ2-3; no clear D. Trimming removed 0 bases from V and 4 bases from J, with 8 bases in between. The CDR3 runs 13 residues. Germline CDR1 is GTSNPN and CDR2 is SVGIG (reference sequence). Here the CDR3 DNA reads TGTGCCTGGAGTGTACTAACTGCAGATACGCAGTATTTT. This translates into CAWSVLTADTQYF.

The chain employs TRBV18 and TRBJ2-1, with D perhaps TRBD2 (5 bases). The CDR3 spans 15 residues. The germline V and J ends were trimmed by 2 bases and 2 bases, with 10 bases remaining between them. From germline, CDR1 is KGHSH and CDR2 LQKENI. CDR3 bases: TGTGCCAGCTCACCAGTGGGGAGCACCTACAATGAGCAGTTCTTC. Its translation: CASSPVGSTYNEQFF. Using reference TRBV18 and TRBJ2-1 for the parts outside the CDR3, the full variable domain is NAGVMQNPRHLVRRRGQEARLRCSPMKGHSHVYWYRQLPEEGLKFMVYLQKENIIDESGMPKERFSAEFPKEGPSILRIQQVVRGDSAAYFCASSPVGSTYNEQFFGPGTRLTVL.

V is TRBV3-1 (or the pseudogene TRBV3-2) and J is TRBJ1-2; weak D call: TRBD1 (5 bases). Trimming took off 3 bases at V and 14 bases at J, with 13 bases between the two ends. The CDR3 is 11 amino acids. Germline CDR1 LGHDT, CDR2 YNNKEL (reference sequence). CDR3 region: CASSHSGGFTF. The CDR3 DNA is TGTGCCAGCAGCCATTCGGGGGGGTTTACCTTC.

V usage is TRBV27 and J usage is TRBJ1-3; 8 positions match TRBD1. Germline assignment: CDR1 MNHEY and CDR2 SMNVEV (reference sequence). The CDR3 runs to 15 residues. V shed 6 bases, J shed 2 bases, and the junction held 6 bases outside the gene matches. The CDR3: CASRLQGAAGNTIYF. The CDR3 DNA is TGTGCCAGCAGGCTCCAGGGGGCTGCTGGAAACACCATATATTTT.

CDR3: CASSLGGQGTDTQYF. The CDR3 DNA follows: TGTGCCAGCAGCTTAGGGGGACAGGGCACAGATACGCAGTATTTT. The chain recombines TRBV7-2 with TRBJ2-3; 8 nucleotides line up with TRBD1. Germline V gene data show CDR1 as SGHTA and CDR2 as FQGNSA. The ends lost 1 base at V and 1 base at J; junction bases unmatched: 1. This CDR3 contains 15 residues. The variable domain in full, completed from reference TRBV7-2 and TRBJ2-3, reads GAGVSQSPSNKVTEKGKDVELRCDPISGHTALYWYRQSLGQGLEFLIYFQGNSAPDKSGLPSDRFSAERTGGSVSTLTIQRTQQEDSAVYLCASSLGGQGTDTQYFGPGTRLTVL.

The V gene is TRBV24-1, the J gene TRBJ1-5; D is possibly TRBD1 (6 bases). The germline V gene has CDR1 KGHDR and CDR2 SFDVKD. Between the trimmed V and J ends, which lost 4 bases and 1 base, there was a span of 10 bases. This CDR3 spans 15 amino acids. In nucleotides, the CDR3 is TGTGCCACCAGTGACAAAACAGGGAGCAATCAGCCCCAGCATTTT. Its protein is CATSDKTGSNQPQHF.

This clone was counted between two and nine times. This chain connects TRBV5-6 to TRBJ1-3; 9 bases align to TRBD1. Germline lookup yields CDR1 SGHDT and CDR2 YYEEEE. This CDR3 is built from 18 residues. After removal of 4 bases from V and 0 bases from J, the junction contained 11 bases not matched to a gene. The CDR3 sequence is CASSPAGGQGNSGNTIYF. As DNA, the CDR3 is TGTGCCAGCAGCCCTGCAGGGGGACAGGGAAACTCTGGAAACACCATATATTTT.

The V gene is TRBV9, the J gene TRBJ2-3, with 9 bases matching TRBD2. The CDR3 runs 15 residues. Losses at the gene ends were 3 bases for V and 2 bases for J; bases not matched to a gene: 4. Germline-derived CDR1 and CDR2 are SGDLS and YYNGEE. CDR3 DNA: TGTGCCAGCAGCGGGGCGGGGGGGCCCACAGATACGCAGTATTTT. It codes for CASSGAGGPTDTQYF. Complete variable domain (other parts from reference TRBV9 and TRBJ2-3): DSGVTQTPKHLITATGQRVTLRCSPRSGDLSVYWYQQSLDQGLQFLIQYYNGEERAKGNILERFSAQQFPDLHSELNLSSLELGDSALYFCASSGAGGPTDTQYFGPGTRLTVL.

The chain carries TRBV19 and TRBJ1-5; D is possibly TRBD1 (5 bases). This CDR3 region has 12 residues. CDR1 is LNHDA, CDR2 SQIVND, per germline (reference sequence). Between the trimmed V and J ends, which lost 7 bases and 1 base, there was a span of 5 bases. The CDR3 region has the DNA TGTGCCAGTACAGGGAGCAATCAGCCCCAGCATTTT. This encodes CASTGSNQPQHF.

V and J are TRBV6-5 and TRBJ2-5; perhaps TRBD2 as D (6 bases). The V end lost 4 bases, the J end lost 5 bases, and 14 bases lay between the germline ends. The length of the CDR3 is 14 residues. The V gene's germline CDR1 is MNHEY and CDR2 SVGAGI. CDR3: CASSSSGTYETQYF. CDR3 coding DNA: TGTGCCAGCAGTTCCTCCGGGACTTACGAGACCCAGTACTTC.

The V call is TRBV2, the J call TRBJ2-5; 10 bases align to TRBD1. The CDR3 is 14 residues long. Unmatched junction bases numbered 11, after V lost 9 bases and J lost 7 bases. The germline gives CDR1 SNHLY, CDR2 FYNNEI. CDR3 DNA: TGTGCCAGTACCGCGACAGGGGGCATCGCGACCCAGTACTTC. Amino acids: CASTATGGIATQYF.

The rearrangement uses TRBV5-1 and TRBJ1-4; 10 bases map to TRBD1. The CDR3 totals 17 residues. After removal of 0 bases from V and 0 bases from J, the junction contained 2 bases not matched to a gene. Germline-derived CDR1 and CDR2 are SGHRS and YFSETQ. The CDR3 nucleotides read TGCGCCAGCAGCTTGGATGGACAGGGGGCAACTAATGAAAAACTGTTTTTT. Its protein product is CASSLDGQGATNEKLFF.

The DNA for the CDR3 is TGTGCCAGCAGCCCCGGTCCCGCTGAAGCTTTCTTT. Protein sequence: CASSPGPAEAFF. The chain joins TRBV11-3 to TRBJ1-1; D unresolved. The CDR3 runs to 12 residues. Germline values: CDR1 SGHNT, CDR2 YENEEA. V was pared by 5 bases and J by 6 bases, with 10 bases between.

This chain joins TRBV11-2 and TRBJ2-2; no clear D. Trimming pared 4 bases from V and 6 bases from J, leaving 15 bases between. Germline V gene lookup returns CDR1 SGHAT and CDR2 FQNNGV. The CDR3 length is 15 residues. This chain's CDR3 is CASSSPVGSAGELFF. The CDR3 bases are TGTGCCAGCAGCTCTCCAGTTGGCAGCGCCGGGGAGCTGTTTTTT.

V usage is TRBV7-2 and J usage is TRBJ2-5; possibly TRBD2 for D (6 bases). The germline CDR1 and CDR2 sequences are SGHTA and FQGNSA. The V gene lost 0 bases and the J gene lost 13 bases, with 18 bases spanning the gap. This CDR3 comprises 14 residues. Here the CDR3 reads CASSLAAGPQVGYF. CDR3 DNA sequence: TGTGCCAGCAGCTTAGCCGCGGGGCCCCAGGTCGGGTACTTC.

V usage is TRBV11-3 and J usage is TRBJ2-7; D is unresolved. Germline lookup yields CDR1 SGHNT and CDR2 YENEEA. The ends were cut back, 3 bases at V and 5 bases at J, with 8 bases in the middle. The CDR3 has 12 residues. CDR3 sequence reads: CASSFSQNEQYF. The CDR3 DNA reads TGTGCCAGCAGCTTCTCACAGAACGAGCAGTACTTC.

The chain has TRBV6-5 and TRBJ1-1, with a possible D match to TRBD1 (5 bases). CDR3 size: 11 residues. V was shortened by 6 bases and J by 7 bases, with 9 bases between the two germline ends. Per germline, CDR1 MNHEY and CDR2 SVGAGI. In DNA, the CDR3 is TGTGCCAGCAGACAAAGGGGTGAAGCTTTCTTT. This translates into CASRQRGEAFF.

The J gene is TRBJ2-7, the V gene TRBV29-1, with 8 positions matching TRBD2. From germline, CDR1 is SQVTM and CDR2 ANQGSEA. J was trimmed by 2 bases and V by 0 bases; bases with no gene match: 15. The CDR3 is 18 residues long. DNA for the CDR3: TGCAGCGTTGAAGAACGGGGTGCGGGAGGAGCTCGGCCCTACGAGCAGTACTTC. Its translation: CSVEERGAGGARPYEQYF.

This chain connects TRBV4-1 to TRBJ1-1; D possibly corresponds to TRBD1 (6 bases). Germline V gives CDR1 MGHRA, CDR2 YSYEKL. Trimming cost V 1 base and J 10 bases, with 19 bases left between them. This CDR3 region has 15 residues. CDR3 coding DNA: TGCGCCAGCAGCCAAGGGGGGCTTAGCGGGCGAGGAGCTTTCTTT. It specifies CASSQGGLSGRGAFF.